The TCR beta chain under discussion was sequenced for a study of blood T cell repertoires in COVID-19. Study-wide background: COVID-19 samples, acute and convalescent, were from the United States, Italy and Spain. PBMCs, B-cell-depleted T cells, or T cells were the source of the cDNA or gDNA that made up the material.

In the authors' methods: How many nucleated cells were present was estimated from reference gene primer amplification. The method was immunoSEQ multiplex PCR; TCRdb's version includes in-frame clones alone and lacks a portion of them. V and J calls and clone size come straight from that table; D and trimming were deduced from the DNA. This sample has 76,000 or so clones; around 91% occur once, and the top ten carry 5.5% to 6%. The sequence derives from a human donor in a cohort sampled during active COVID-19. The sample consisted of peripheral blood.

The CDR3 loop reads CAWSVNSGEQYF. For the CDR3, the DNA is TGTGCCTGGAGTGTTAACAGTGGCGAGCAGTACTTC. The chain is built from TRBV30 and TRBJ2-7; no reliable D call. This CDR3 comprises 12 residues. V lost 0 bases to trimming and J lost 6 bases, with 9 bases between them. The germline V gene has CDR1 GTSNPN and CDR2 SVGIG (reference sequence).